Reported below is one T cell receptor (beta chain). Its matching antigen is unknown. Relying on iRepertoire HTBI primers and Arm-PCR of CDR3 regions, the team built TCR beta libraries. TCRdb re-called the multiplex PCR reads through MiXCR, storing one row per CDR3 protein. The table includes 400,000 to 500,000 distinct CDR3 sequences, 21% detected once. This CDR3 is 15 amino acids long. Losses at the gene ends were 8 bases for V and 0 bases for J; bases not matched to a gene: 6. Looked up from germline, CDR1 is LNHDA and CDR2 is SQIVND (reference sequence). Time point of the sample: persistent/refractory GD, antithyroid drugs over 5 years with positive TRAb. Extracted RNA from PBMCs served as the source of the TCR library. The sample originates from a study of regulatory T cells in long-lasting Graves disease. Whole-study results and caveats: Only a small sample size was used, which may have cut accuracy.

Sequenced here: peripheral blood mononuclear cells (PBMCs), sampled when the disease was refractory, from a patient treated with antithyroid drugs. The rearrangement uses TRBV19 and TRBJ2-2; 7 bases line up with TRBD1. The TCR originated in a female donor with Graves disease. CDR3 in amino acids: CASSEGAPNTGELFF. Written as DNA, the CDR3 is TGTGCCAGTTCCGAGGGGGCTCCGAACACCGGGGAGCTGTTTTTT.